The clone carrying this T cell receptor beta chain was picked up one time. What it recognizes is unknown. The CDR3 does not end in the conserved phenylalanine or tryptophan, so this is likely a read error. This sample is part of a study of PD-1 blockade in classical Hodgkin lymphoma. Study results and caveats: TCR diversity rose significantly by C4D1 in CD4+ but not CD8+ cells. A reduction in baseline TCR diversity was reportedly seen in newly diagnosed patients relative to healthy donors.

Generated by immunoSEQ multiplex PCR, the TCRdb table keeps only in-frame clones and is missing some. The sample gives tens of thousands of clones, 71% of which show up once; over 2.5% is in the top ten. All the patients suffered relapse after autologous stem cell transplantation, and brentuximab vedotin exposure differed. CDR1 and CDR2 (germline): LNHDA, SQIVND (reference sequence). CDR3 length equals 11 residues. The germline V and J ends were trimmed by 6 bases and 7 bases, with 9 bases remaining between them. This sequence joins TRBV19 and TRBJ1-1, with D unclear. The sequence was collected from a human donor with classical Hodgkin lymphoma. Here the sequenced sample was peripheral blood mononuclear cells (PBMCs), taken before the second cycle of nivolumab. The CDR3 protein is CASSSPVEAFL. CDR3 nucleotides: TGTGCCAGTAGCTCCCCCGTTGAAGCTTTCCTT.